These 24 T cell receptor beta chains came from one sample sequenced in a study of blood T cell repertoires in COVID-19. Sequencing used immunoSEQ multiplex PCR; TCRdb keeps in-frame clones, though not all of them. The sample shows roughly 250,000 clones, approximately 80% of them seen only once. The source material was peripheral blood. The receptors derive from a human donor in a cohort sampled during active COVID-19.

J is TRBJ2-5 and V is TRBV7-8; no clear D gene. Trimming cost V 3 bases and J 5 bases, with 7 bases left between them. Germline-derived CDR1 and CDR2 are SGHVS and FQNEAQ. CDR3 size: 12 residues. CDR3 bases: TGTGCCAGCAGCTTTCAGAGGGAGACCCAGTACTTC. Amino acids: CASSFQRETQYF.

V and J are TRBV5-1 and TRBJ2-3; 9 nucleotides align to TRBD2. The CDR3 has 16 amino acids. The J segment lost 5 bases and the V segment lost 6 bases, leaving 13 bases of the junction unmatched. Germline V gene sequence: CDR1 SGHRS, CDR2 YFSETQ. CDR3 DNA: TGCGCCAGCATCCCCGGTGGGAGTAGCGGGAGAGATACGCAGTATTTT. Translated: CASIPGGSSGRDTQYF.

The rearrangement links TRBV15 to TRBJ2-7; 8 positions match TRBD1. This CDR3 has 14 residues. After removal of 5 bases from V and 5 bases from J, the junction contained 8 bases not matched to a gene. Germline loops: CDR1 LNHNV, CDR2 YYDKDF (reference sequence). The CDR3 DNA follows: TGTGCCACCAGCCGAAAGACAGGGGTCCACGAGCAGTACTTC. Translation gives CATSRKTGVHEQYF. Looking up the rest from reference TRBV15 and TRBJ2-7 gives the full variable domain: DAMVIQNPRYQVTQFGKPVTLSCSQTLNHNVMYWYQQKSSQAPKLLFHYYDKDFNNEADTPDNFQSRRPNTSFCFLDIRSPGLGDTAMYLCATSRKTGVHEQYFGPGTRLTVT.

This clone was found a few times. The V gene is TRBV21-1, the J gene TRBJ2-2; the table's D call, TRBD1, was not checked against the DNA. TRBV21-1 represents a pseudogene. The CDR3 covers 17 residues. The CDR3 loop reads CASRAGQGIPNTGELFF. DNA for the CDR3: TGTGCCAGCAGGGCGGGACAGGGAATCCCGAACACCGGGGAGCTGTTTTTT.

This clone showed up just a few times. The chain uses TRBV5-1 and TRBJ1-2; 10 bases align to TRBD1. The V segment lost 0 bases and the J segment 4 bases; nucleotides outside the gene matches: 9. Per germline, CDR1 SGHRS and CDR2 YFSETQ. This CDR3 spans 17 amino acids. CDR3 nucleotide sequence: TGCGCCAGCAGCTTGGATTATCGGGGACAGGGGAGCTATGGCTACACCTTC. This codes for CASSLDYRGQGSYGYTF. Full variable domain (remainder filled in from reference TRBV5-1 and TRBJ1-2): KAGVTQTPRYLIKTRGQQVTLSCSPISGHRSVSWYQQTPGQGLQFLFEYFSETQRNKGNFPGRFSGRQFSNSRSEMNVSTLELGDSALYLCASSLDYRGQGSYGYTFGSGTRLTVV.

The chain carries TRBV4-2 and TRBJ1-1, with TRBD1 identical over 7 bases. J lost 1 base, V lost 0 bases, and 14 bases had no gene match. Looked up from germline, CDR1 is LGHNA and CDR2 is YNFKEQ. The CDR3 is 19 residues long. CDR3 loop: CASSQDRGGVSPANTEAFF. Here the CDR3 DNA reads TGTGCCAGCAGCCAAGATAGAGGGGGCGTCTCACCAGCGAACACTGAAGCTTTCTTT.

The J gene is TRBJ2-1, the V gene TRBV7-9, with 13 bases fitting TRBD2. This CDR3 has 14 residues. Germline V CDR1 and CDR2: SEHNR, FQNEAQ (reference sequence). The V and J ends lost 11 bases and 8 bases, in that order; junction bases with no gene match: 9. The CDR3 nucleotides are TGTGCCGAGGCGGGGACTAGCGGGGATTATGAGCAGTTCTTC. Translated, it gives CAEAGTSGDYEQFF.

The V gene is TRBV6-6, the J gene TRBJ2-7, with 8 bases aligning to TRBD1. Germline loops: CDR1 MNHNY, CDR2 SVGAGI (reference sequence). The V segment lost 2 bases and the J segment 3 bases; nucleotides outside the gene matches: 6. CDR3 length equals 15 residues. CDR3 in amino acids: CASSYAPGQDYEQYF. The CDR3 DNA reads TGTGCCAGCAGTTACGCCCCGGGACAGGACTACGAGCAGTACTTC.

The rearrangement uses TRBV9 and TRBJ1-6; D possibly corresponds to TRBD1 (5 bases). The length of the CDR3 is 15 residues. Trimming shortened V by 0 bases and J by 6 bases, and 10 bases separated the two germline ends. The germline V gene has CDR1 SGDLS and CDR2 YYNGEE. The CDR3, as DNA: TGTGCCAGCAGCGTAGGTCCGGGGGGTAATTCACCCCTCCACTTT. Its translation: CASSVGPGGNSPLHF.

This clone was recorded at least ten times. This chain links TRBV9 with TRBJ2-7; 13 bases map to TRBD2. Trimming at V came to 4 bases and at J to 2 bases, leaving 9 bases not matched to a gene. The CDR3 runs 17 residues. Germline assignment: CDR1 SGDLS and CDR2 YYNGEE. The CDR3, as DNA: TGTGCCAGCAGCCCTCGGACTAGCGGGGGTTCGACCTACGAGCAGTACTTC. Protein sequence: CASSPRTSGGSTYEQYF.

The chain carries TRBV19 and TRBJ2-7; 7 bases are a match to TRBD1. CDR1 and CDR2 (germline): LNHDA, SQIVND (reference sequence). The V segment lost 4 bases and the J segment 3 bases; nucleotides outside the gene matches: 6. The CDR3 runs 14 residues. The CDR3 DNA follows: TGTGCCAGTAGTAAACAAGGGACAGTCTACGAGCAGTACTTC. This sequence encodes CASSKQGTVYEQYF.

The rearrangement joins TRBV12-3 or TRBV12-4 to TRBJ1-1; no reliable D call. The CDR3 runs 13 residues. Trimming took 5 bases from V and 1 from J, leaving 8 bases between them. The CDR3 sequence is CASSPTSNTEAFF. The CDR3 nucleotides read TGTGCCAGCAGTCCGACATCGAACACTGAAGCTTTCTTT.

The chain employs TRBV24-1 and TRBJ1-2, with a tentative D call TRBD1 (5 bases). The germline V gene encodes CDR1 KGHDR and CDR2 SFDVKD. V was shortened by 9 bases and J by 5 bases, with 18 bases between the two germline ends. CDR3 length: 14 residues. The CDR3 is CATSEAGRGYGYTF. The CDR3, as DNA: TGTGCCACCTCCGAGGCGGGGCGCGGGTATGGCTACACCTTC.

The gene calls are TRBV3-1 (or the pseudogene TRBV3-2) and TRBJ2-2; D is uncertain. V was cut by 1 base and J by 0 bases, with 3 bases left in between. The CDR3 extends over 14 amino acids. The germline gives CDR1 LGHDT, CDR2 YNNKEL (reference sequence). The CDR3 region has the DNA TGTGCCAGCAGCCAAGCTACGAACACCGGGGAGCTGTTTTTT. This translates into CASSQATNTGELFF.

V is TRBV6-5 and J is TRBJ1-5; 7 bases line up with TRBD1. The germline V gene encodes CDR1 MNHEY and CDR2 SVGAGI. With V trimmed by 7 bases and J by 6 bases, 3 bases remained unmatched. CDR3 length: 12 residues. The CDR3 DNA sequence: TGTGCCAGCAAACAGGGGCCTCAGCCCCAGCATTTT. Its protein is CASKQGPQPQHF.

The chain recombines TRBV20-1 with TRBJ1-5; TRBD1 is a possible D gene (6 bases). The V gene lost 3 bases and the J gene lost 1 base, with 16 bases spanning the gap. This CDR3 comprises 16 residues. CDR1 is DFQATT, CDR2 SNEGSKA, per germline (reference sequence). The CDR3 DNA is TGCAGTGCTAGTGGGCGGGGGCTGAGGAGCAATCAGCCCCAGCATTTT. Amino acid sequence: CSASGRGLRSNQPQHF.

This chain uses TRBV27 with TRBJ1-1, with 8 bases lining up with TRBD1. Germline CDR1 and CDR2: MNHEY and SMNVEV (reference sequence). V was clipped by 6 bases and J by 6 bases; unmatched bases: 12. The CDR3 consists of 15 residues. The CDR3 is CASSLYGTGGPEAFF. Here the CDR3 DNA reads TGTGCCAGCAGCCTTTATGGTACAGGGGGTCCTGAAGCTTTCTTT.

The chain couples TRBV19 to TRBJ2-2, with a possible D match to TRBD1 (6 bases). This CDR3 contains 14 residues. Germline assignment: CDR1 LNHDA and CDR2 SQIVND (reference sequence). Deletions cut 3 bases from V and 6 bases from J, with 11 bases between. The CDR3 sequence: CASSMQGNPGELFF. In nucleotides, the CDR3 is TGTGCCAGTAGTATGCAGGGGAATCCCGGGGAGCTGTTTTTT.

The gene calls are TRBV5-5 and TRBJ1-2, with D perhaps TRBD1 (6 bases). The V and J ends lost 4 bases and 1 base respectively, with 14 bases between them. This CDR3 region has 15 residues. Germline CDR1 is SGHKS and CDR2 is YYEKEE (reference sequence). As DNA, the CDR3 is TGTGCCAGCAGCCTGGACAGCAGGATTAACTATGGCTACACCTTC. Its translation: CASSLDSRINYGYTF.

This clone was observed a single time. V and J are TRBV6-7 and TRBJ1-1, with 9 bases identical to TRBD1. TRBV6-7 is an open reading frame, and its role is uncertain. Trimming at V came to 1 base and at J to 4 bases, leaving 7 bases not matched to a gene. This CDR3 spans 16 amino acids. In DNA form, the CDR3 reads TGTGCCAGCAGTTACTGGGACAGGGTCGGGGGCACTGAAGCTTTCTTT. This encodes CASSYWDRVGGTEAFF.

This clone has a single count. J is TRBJ1-1 and V is TRBV7-2, with 8 nucleotides matching TRBD1. Trimming at V came to 1 base and at J to 3 bases, leaving 4 bases not matched to a gene. The CDR3 extends over 15 amino acids. Germline V lookup: CDR1 SGHTA, CDR2 FQGNSA. In DNA form, the CDR3 reads TGTGCCAGCAGCTTAGGAACAGGGGGGCACACTGAAGCTTTCTTT. Protein sequence: CASSLGTGGHTEAFF.

The chain couples TRBV19 to TRBJ2-6, with 9 bases lining up with TRBD2. Germline CDR1 reads LNHDA; CDR2 reads SQIVND (reference sequence). V lost 2 bases to trimming and J lost 2 bases; unmatched junction nucleotides: 4. The CDR3 contains 17 residues. As DNA, the CDR3 is TGTGCCAGTAGTATAAGGCGGGGGGGCCCTGGGGCCAACGTCCTGACTTTC. Amino acid sequence: CASSIRRGGPGANVLTF.

The chain recombines TRBV28 with TRBJ1-6; tentative D call: TRBD1 (5 bases). The CDR3 covers 15 residues. Germline V gene lookup returns CDR1 MDHEN and CDR2 SYDVKM. V lost 5 bases and J lost 3, with 11 bases in between. CDR3 coding DNA: TGTGCCAGCAGTCCCCTGACAGACTATAATTCACCCCTCCACTTT. Translation: CASSPLTDYNSPLHF.

For the CDR3, the DNA is TGTGCCACCAGTGATTTGTCTAGCGGGAAAAGGAACGAGCAGTACTTC. Its protein product is CATSDLSSGKRNEQYF. This chain joins TRBV24-1 and TRBJ2-7, with TRBD2 matching over 9 bases. CDR3 length: 16 residues. The trim removed 0 bases at V and 5 bases at J, leaving 7 bases unmatched. Germline V gene lookup returns CDR1 KGHDR and CDR2 SFDVKD.